This T cell receptor (beta chain) is drawn from a study of cytomegalovirus exposure and HLA in healthy donors. Looking at the study overall: Of some 360 genotyped donors, 65% to 85% clustered with self-reported Caucasian donors. Study-wide results and caveats: Solely CMV serostatus was available to characterize immune exposure.

The CDR3 is 13 amino acids. CDR1 and CDR2 from the germline V gene are MNHEY and SVGAGI. V was cut by 2 bases and J by 1 base, with 5 bases left in between. Amplification used 60 Vbeta primers and 13 Jbeta primers. The protocol was immunoSEQ multiplex PCR, while the TCRdb copy is restricted to in-frame clones and leaves out a portion. The data hold about 200,000 clones, with approximately 80% observed a single time. Comment on this clone: Its antigen is unidentified. Other nucleotide sequences from this sample produce the same CDR3.

This TCR came from a man aged 30 to 45 in good health and CMV-seronegative. V gene TRBV6-5 combines with J gene TRBJ1-1, with a weak D call TRBD1 (5 bases). Sequencing was carried out using PBMCs. DNA for the CDR3: TGTGCCAGCAGTTACACAGGGAACACTGAAGCTTTCTTT. It encodes CASSYTGNTEAFF.